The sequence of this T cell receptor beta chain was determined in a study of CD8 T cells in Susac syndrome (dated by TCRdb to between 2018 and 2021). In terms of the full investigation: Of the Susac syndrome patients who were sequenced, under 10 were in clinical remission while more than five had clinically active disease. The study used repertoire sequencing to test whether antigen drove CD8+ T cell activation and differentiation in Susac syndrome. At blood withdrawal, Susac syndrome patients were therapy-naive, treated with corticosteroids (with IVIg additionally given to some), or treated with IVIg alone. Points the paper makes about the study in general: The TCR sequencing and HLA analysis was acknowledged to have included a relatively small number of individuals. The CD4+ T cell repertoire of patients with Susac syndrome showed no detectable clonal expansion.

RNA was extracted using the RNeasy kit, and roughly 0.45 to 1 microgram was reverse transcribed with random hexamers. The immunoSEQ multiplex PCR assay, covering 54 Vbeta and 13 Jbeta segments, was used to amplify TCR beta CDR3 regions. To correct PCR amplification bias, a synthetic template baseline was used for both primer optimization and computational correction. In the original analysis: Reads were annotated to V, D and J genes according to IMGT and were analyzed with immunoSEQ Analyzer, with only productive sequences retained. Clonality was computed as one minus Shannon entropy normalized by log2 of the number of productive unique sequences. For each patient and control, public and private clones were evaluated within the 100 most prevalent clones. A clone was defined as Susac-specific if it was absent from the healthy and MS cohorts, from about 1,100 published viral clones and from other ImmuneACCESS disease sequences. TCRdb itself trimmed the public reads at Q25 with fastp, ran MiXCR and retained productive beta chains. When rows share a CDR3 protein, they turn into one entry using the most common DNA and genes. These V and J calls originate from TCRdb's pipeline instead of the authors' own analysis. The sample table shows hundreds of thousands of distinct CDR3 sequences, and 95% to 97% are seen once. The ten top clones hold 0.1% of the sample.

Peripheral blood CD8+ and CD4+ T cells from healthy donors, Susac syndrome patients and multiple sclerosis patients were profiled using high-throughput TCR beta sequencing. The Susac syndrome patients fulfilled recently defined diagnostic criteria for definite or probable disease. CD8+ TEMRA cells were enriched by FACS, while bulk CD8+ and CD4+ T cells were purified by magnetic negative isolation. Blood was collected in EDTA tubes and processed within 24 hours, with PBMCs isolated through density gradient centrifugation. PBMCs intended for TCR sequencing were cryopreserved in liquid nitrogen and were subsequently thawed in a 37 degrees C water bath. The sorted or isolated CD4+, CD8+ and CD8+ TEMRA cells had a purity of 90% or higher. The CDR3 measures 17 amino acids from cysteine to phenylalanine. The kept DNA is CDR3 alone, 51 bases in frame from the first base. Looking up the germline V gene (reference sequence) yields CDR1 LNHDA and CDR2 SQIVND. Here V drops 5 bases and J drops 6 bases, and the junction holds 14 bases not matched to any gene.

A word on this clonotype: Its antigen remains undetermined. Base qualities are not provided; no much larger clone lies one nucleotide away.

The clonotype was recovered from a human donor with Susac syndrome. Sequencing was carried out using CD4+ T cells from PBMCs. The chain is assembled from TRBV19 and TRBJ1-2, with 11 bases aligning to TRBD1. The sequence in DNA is TGTGCCAGTAGTTATACCTCGGACAGGGGGCGCAGGGATGGCTACACCTTC. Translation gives CASSYTSDRGRRDGYTF. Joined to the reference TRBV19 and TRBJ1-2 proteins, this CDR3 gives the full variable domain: DGGITQSPKYLFRKEGQNVTLSCEQNLNHDAMYWYRQDPGQGLRLIYYSQIVNDFQKGDIAEGYSVSREKKESFPLTVTSAQKNPTAFYLCASSYTSDRGRRDGYTFGSGTRLTVV.